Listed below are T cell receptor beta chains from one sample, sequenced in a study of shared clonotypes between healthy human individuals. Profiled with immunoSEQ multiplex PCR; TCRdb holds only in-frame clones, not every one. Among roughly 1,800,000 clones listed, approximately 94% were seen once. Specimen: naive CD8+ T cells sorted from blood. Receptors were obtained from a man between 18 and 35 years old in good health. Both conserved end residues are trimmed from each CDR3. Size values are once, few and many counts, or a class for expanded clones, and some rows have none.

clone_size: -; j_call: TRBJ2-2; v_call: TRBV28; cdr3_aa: ASSWTGTNTGELF
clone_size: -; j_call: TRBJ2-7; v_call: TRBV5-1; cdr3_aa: ASSPSRGTYHEQY
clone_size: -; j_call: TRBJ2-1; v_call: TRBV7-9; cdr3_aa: ASSPRTSGASNEQF
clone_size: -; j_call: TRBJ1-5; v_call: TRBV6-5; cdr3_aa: ASSYVAGKPQH
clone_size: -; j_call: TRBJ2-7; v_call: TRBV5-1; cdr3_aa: ASSLEGIGYEQY
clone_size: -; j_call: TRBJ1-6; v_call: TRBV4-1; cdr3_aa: ASRMTGNNSPLH
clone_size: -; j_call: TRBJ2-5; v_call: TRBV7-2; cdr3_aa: ASSSTMLEETQY
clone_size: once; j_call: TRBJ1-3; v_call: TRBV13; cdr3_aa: ASSPQGPGNTIY
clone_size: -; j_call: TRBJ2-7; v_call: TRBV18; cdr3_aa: ASSPSPGQEVEKYEQY
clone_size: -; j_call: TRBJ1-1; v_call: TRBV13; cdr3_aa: ASSIDRNTEAF
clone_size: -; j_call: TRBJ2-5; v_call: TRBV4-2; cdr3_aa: ASSQGQGVETQY
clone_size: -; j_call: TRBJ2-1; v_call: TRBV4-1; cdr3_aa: ASRSLAGGSYNEQF
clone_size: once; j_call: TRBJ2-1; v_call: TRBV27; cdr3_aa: ASGTSGLNEQF
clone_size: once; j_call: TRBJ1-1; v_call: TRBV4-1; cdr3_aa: ASSQVAGAGFEAF
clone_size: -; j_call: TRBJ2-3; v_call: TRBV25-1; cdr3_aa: ASSEGGEGLGDTQY
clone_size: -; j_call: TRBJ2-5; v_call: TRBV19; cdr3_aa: ASSIGPLGQVEETQY
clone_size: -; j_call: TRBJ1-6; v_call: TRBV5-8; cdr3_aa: ASSPLGQSH
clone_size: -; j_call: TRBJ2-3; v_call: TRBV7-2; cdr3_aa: ASSPLAGATDTQY
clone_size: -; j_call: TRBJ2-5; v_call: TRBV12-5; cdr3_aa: ASAKGGVWETQY
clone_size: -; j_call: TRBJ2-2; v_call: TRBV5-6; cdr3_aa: ASSLDGGIANTGELF
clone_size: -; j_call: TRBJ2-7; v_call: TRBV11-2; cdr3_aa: ASSFRGTGPYEQY
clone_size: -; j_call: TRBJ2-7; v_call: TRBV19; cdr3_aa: ASSIEPRRVYEQY
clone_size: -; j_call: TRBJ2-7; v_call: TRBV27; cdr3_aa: ASRTITGTYEQY
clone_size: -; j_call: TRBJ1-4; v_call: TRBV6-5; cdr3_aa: ASRLTTGVREKLV
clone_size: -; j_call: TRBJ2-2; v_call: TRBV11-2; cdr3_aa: ASSLGTYTGELF
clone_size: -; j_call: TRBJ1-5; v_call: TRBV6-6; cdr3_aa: ASIQGANQPQH
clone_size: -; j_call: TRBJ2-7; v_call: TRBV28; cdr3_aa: ASSPPEGFEQY
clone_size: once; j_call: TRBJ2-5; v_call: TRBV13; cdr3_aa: ASSSHRGETQY
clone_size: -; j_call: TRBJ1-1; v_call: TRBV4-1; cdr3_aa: ASSQRPQGAEAF
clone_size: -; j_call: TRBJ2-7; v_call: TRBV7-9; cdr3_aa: ASSRDSSYEQY
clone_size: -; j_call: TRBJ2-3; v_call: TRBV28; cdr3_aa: ASSYISDTQY
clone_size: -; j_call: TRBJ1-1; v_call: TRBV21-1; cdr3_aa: ASSKYGRMNTEAF
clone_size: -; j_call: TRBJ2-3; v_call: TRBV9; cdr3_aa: ASSASGRRADTQY
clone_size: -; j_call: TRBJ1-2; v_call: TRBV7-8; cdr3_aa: ASSSHRGYGYT
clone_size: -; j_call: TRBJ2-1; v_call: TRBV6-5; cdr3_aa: ASSYGQGANEQF
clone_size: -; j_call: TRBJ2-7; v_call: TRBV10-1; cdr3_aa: ASSDGGSGEQY
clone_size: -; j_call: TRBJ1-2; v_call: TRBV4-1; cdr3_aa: ASSQARSWGYT
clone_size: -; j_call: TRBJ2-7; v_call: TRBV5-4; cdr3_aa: ASNLGRAGEQY
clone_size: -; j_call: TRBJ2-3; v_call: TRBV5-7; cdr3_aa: ASSLAGESH
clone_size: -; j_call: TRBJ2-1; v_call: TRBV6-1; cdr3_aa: ASSEAGGAGAPSYNEQF
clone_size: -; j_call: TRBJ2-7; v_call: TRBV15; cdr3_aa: ATSIAGASYEQY
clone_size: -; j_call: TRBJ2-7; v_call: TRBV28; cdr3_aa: ASRTADSSYEQY
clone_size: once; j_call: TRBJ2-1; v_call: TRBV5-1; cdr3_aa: ASRFEDRVYNEQF
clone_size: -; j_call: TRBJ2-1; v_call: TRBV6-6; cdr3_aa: ASSYSMADRRNEQF
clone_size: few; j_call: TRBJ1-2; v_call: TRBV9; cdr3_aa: ASSADSGYGYT